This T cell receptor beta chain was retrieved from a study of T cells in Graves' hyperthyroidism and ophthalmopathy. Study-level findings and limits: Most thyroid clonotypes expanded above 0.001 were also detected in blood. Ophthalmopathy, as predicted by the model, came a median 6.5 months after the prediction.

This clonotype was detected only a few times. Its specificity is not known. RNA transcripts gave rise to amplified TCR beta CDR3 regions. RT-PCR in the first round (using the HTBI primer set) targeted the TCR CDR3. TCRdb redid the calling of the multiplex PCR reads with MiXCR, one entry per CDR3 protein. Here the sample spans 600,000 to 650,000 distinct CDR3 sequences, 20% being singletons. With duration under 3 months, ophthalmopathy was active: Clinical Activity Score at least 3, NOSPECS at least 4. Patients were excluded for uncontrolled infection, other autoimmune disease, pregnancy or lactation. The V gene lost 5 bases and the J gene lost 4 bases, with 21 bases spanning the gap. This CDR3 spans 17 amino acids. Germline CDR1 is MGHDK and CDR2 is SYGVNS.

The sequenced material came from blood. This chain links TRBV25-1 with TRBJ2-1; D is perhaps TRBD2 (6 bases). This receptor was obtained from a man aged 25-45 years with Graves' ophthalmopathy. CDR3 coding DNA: TGTGCCAGCAGTTCGGGACTCGGAGCCGACAAATACAATGAGCAGTTCTTC. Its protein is CASSSGLGADKYNEQFF. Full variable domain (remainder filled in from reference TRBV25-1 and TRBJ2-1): EADIYQTPRYLVIGTGKKITLECSQTMGHDKMYWYQQDPGMELHLIHYSYGVNSTEKGDLSSESTVSRIRTEHFPLTLESARPSHTSQYLCASSSGLGADKYNEQFFGPGTRLTVL.